This entry lists 3 T cell receptor beta chains sequenced from one sample in a study of blood T cell repertoires in COVID-19 (dated by TCRdb to 2018 to 2020). The library was obtained by the immunoSEQ multiplex PCR assay. TCRdb stores this immuneACCESS table with in-frame sequences only. Part of the clones is absent; in the studies checked, under half of the shortfall reflects unresolved V genes, and no reason is known for the rest. This sample comprises fewer than 300,000 clones, roughly 86% of them detected only once. 0.8% of the sample rests with the top ten. Source material: peripheral blood. The receptors were sampled from a woman in her 30s with acute or convalescent COVID-19.

The chain joins TRBV5-5 to TRBJ1-5, with TRBD1 matching over 9 bases. J gave up 1 base and V 3 bases, and 8 bases lay outside the gene matches. The CDR3 spans 17 residues. Germline CDR1 SGHKS, CDR2 YYEKEE (reference sequence). The CDR3 spells CASSSGTGRLSNQPQHF. The CDR3 DNA reads as TGTGCCAGCAGCTCGGGGACAGGGAGGTTGAGCAATCAGCCCCAGCATTTT.

The CDR3, as DNA: TGCGCCAGCAGCTCTACTCAGGGGATGAACACTGAAGCTTTCTTT. The encoded protein is CASSSTQGMNTEAFF. The J gene is TRBJ1-1, the V gene TRBV5-1, with a possible D match to TRBD1 (6 bases). V lost 3 bases to trimming and J lost 0 bases, with 12 bases between them. The CDR3 contains 15 residues. In germline, CDR1 is SGHRS, CDR2 YFSETQ.

The CDR3: CASSWGQKLTDTQYF. In DNA form, the CDR3 reads TGTGCCAGCAGCTGGGGACAGAAACTCACAGATACGCAGTATTTT. This chain uses TRBV6-5 with TRBJ2-3; 7 nucleotides line up with TRBD1. This CDR3 has 15 amino acids. Unmatched junction bases numbered 8, after V lost 6 bases and J lost 2 bases. Germline assignment: CDR1 MNHEY and CDR2 SVGAGI.